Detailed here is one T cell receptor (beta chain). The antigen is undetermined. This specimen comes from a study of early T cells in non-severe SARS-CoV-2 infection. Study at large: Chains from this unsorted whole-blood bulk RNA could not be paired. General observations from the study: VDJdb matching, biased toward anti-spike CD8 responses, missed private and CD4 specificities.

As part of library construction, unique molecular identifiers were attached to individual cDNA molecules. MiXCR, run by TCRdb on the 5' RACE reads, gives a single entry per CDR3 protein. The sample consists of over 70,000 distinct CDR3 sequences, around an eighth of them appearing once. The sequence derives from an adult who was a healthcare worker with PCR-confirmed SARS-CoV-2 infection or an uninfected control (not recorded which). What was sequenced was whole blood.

The CDR3 nucleotides are TGTGCCTCACTACAGGGAAGGTCCATCAATGAGCAGTTCTTC. It yields the protein CASLQGRSINEQFF. The chain couples TRBV28 to TRBJ2-1, with D possibly TRBD1 on 6 matching bases. There are 14 residues in the CDR3. Trimming cost V 11 bases and J 6 bases, with 20 bases left between them. CDR1 and CDR2 (germline): MDHEN, SYDVKM.